This T cell receptor beta chain stems from a study of blood T cell repertoires in COVID-19. Sequencing used immunoSEQ multiplex PCR; TCRdb keeps in-frame clones, though not all of them. Of approximately 440,000 clones listed, 80% to 95% are singletons. Participants reported their clinical history, and cohort assignment relied on those reports. The ends lost 4 bases at V and 4 bases at J; junction bases unmatched: 14. CDR3 length: 18 amino acids. Germline loops: CDR1 SGHAT, CDR2 FQNNGV. Sequencing used PBMCs or T cells enriched from blood (not recorded which). The clonotype was recovered from a man between 18 and 35 years old who had recovered from COVID-19. The chain links TRBV11-2 to TRBJ2-2; TRBD2 matches at 8 bases. CDR3: CASSYARGAGAGTGELFF. The CDR3 region has the DNA TGTGCCAGCAGCTATGCGCGGGGGGCGGGAGCAGGCACCGGGGAGCTGTTTTTT.